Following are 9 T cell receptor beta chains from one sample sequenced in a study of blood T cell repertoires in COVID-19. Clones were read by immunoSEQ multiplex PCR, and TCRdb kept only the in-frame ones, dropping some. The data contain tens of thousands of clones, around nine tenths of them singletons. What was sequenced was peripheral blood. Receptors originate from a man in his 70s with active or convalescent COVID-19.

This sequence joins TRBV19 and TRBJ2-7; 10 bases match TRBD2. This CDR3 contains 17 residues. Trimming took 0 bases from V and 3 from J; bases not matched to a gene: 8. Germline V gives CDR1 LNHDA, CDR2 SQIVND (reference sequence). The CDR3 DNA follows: TGTGCCAGTAGTATAGATCGGCTAGCGGGAGAAAACTACGAGCAGTACTTC. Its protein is CASSIDRLAGENYEQYF.

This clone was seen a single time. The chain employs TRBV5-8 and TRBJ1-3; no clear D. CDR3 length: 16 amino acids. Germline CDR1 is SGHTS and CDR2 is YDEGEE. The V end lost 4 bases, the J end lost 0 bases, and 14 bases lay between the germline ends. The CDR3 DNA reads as TGTGCCAGCAGCCTCGGCCGGAGCCGCTCTGGAAACACCATATATTTT. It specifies CASSLGRSRSGNTIYF.

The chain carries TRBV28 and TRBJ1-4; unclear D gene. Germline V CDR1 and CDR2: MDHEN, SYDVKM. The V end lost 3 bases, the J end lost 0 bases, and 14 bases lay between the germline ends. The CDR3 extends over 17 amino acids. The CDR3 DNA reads TGTGCCAGCAGTTTTAACGTCAGAAAAGCAACTAATGAAAAACTGTTTTTT. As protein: CASSFNVRKATNEKLFF.

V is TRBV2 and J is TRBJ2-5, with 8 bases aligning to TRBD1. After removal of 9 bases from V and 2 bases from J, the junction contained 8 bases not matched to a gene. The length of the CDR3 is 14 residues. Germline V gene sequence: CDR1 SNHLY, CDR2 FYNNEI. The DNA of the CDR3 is TGTGCCAGTTCGATGGGGACAGGACAAGAGACCCAGTACTTC. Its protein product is CASSMGTGQETQYF.

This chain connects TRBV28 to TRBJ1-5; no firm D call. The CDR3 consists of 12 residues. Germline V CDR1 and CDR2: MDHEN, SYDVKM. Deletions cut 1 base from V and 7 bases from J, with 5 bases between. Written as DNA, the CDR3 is TGTGCCAGCAGTTTATCGGAGCAGCCCCAGCATTTT. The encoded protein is CASSLSEQPQHF.

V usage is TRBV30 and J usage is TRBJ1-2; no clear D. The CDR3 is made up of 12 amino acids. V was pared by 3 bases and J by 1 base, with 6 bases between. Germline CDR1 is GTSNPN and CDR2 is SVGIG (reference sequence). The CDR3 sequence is CAWRTYNYGYTF. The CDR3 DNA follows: TGTGCCTGGAGGACTTATAACTATGGCTACACCTTC.

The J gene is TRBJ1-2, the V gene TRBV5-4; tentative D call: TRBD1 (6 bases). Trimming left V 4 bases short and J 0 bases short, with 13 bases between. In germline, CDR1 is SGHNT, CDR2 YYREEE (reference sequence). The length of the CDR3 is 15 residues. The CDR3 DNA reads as TGTGCCAGCAGCCTTGGGACACCAGCTAACTATGGCTACACCTTC. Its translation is CASSLGTPANYGYTF.

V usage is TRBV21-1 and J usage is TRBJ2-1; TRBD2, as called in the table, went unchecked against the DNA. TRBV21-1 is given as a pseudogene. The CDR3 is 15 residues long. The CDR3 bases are TGTGCCAGCAGCACCGGGACTAGCAGAAACAATGAGCAGTTCTTC. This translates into CASSTGTSRNNEQFF.

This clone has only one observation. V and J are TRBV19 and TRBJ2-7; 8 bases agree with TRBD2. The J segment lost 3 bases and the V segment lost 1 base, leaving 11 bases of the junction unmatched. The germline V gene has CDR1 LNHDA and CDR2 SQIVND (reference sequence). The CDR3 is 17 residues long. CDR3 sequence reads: CASSIASPWSGGYEQYF. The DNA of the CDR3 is TGTGCCAGTAGTATAGCCTCGCCTTGGAGCGGGGGCTACGAGCAGTACTTC. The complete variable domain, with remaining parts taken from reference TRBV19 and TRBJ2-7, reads DGGITQSPKYLFRKEGQNVTLSCEQNLNHDAMYWYRQDPGQGLRLIYYSQIVNDFQKGDIAEGYSVSREKKESFPLTVTSAQKNPTAFYLCASSIASPWSGGYEQYFGPGTRLTVT.